The clone carrying this T cell receptor beta chain was observed many times. Its antigen is unknown. The data derive from a study of T cell repertoires in cytomegalovirus infection. Across the study: The public TCR beta signatures pointed to both CMV infection and matching HLA type.

TCRdb ran MiXCR on the reads and lists one entry per CDR3 protein. The repertoire consists of approximately 500,000 distinct CDR3 sequences, with approximately 11% occurring once and the leading ten covering approximately 10%. V was pared by 6 bases and J by 1 base, with 3 bases between. The germline CDR1 and CDR2 sequences are SNHLY and FYNNEI. The CDR3 contains 11 residues. Study observations and caveats: HLA-C-restricted CMV clonotypes gave the most frequent clonotype in two of eight donors. Cumulated frequencies of public TCR beta families served to identify carriers of CMV plus the relevant HLA.

The sample was PBMCs. The V and J genes are TRBV2 and TRBJ2-5; no firm D call. This clonotype was sampled from a human donor in good health (CMV status not recorded). Some clones in this sample may be carry-over from other donors' samples. Here the CDR3 DNA reads TGTGCCAGCAGGACCCAAGAGACCCAGTACTTC. This translates into CASRTQETQYF. The full variable domain, with the rest looked up from reference TRBV2 and TRBJ2-5, is EPEVTQTPSHQVTQMGQEVILRCVPISNHLYFYWYRQILGQKVEFLVSFYNNEISEKSEIFDDQFSVERPDGSNFTLKIRSTKLEDSAMYFCASRTQETQYFGPGTRLLVL.